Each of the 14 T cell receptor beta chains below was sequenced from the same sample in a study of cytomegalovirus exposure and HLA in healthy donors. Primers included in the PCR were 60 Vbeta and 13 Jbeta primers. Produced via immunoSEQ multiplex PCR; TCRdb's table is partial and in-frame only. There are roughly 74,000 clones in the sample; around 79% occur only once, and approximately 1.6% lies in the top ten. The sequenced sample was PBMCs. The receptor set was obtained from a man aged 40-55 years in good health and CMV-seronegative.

The chain's CDR3 is CASSSPGLGEQYF. The CDR3 DNA is TGTGCCAGCAGCTCCCCAGGCTTGGGCGAGCAGTACTTC. The chain is built from TRBV5-6 and TRBJ2-7; D gene uncertain. The germline V gene has CDR1 SGHDT and CDR2 YYEEEE. The germline V and J ends were trimmed by 3 bases and 6 bases, with 13 bases remaining between them. This CDR3 is built from 13 residues.

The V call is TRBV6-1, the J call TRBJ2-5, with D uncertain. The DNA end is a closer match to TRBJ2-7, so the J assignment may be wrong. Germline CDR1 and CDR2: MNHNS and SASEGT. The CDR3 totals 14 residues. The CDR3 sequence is CASSEMPPVYEQYF. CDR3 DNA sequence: TGTGCCAGCAGTGAAATGCCGCCGGTCTACGAGCAGTACTTC.

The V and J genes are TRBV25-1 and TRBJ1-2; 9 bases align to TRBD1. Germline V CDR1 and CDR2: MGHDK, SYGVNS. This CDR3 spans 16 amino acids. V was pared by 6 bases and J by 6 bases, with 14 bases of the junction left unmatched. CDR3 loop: CASSPITGGVLDGYTF. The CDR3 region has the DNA TGTGCCAGCAGCCCAATAACAGGGGGCGTCTTGGATGGCTACACCTTC.

Here the CDR3 reads CSVEGGTGLFGYTF. As DNA, the CDR3 is TGCAGCGTTGAAGGGGGGACAGGGCTTTTTGGCTACACCTTC. The genes are TRBV29-1 and TRBJ1-2; 9 bases fit TRBD1. The CDR3 has 14 amino acids. Per germline, CDR1 SQVTM and CDR2 ANQGSEA. V shed 1 base and J 7 bases; nucleotides not matched to a gene: 7.

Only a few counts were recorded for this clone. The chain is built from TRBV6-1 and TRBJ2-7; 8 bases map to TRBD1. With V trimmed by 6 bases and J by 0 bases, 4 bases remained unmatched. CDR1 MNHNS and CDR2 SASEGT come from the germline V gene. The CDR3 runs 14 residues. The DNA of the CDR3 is TGTGCCAGCAGGGGACAGGTCAGCTCCTACGAGCAGTACTTC. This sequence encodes CASRGQVSSYEQYF.

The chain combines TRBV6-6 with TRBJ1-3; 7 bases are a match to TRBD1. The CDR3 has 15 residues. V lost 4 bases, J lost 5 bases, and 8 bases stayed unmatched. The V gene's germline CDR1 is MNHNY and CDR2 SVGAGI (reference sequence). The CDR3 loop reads CASSLGTVGRNTIYF. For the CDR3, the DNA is TGTGCCAGCAGTTTAGGGACAGTGGGAAGAAACACCATATATTTT.

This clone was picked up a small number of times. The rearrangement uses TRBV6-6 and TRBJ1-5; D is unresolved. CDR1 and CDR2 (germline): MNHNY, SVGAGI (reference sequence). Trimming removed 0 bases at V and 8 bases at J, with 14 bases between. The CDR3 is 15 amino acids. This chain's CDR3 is CASSYSGQPGEPQHF. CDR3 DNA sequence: TGTGCCAGCAGTTACTCCGGGCAGCCCGGGGAGCCCCAGCATTTT.

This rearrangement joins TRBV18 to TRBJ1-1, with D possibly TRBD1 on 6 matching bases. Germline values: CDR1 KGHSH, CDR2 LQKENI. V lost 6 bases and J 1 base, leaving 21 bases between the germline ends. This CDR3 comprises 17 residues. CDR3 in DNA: TGTGCCAGCTCCCCAATCAGCGGGGGCTCAGGGAACACTGAAGCTTTCTTT. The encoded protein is CASSPISGGSGNTEAFF.

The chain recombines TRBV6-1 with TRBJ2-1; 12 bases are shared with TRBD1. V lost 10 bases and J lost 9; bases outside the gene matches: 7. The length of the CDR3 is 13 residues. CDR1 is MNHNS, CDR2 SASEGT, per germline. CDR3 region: CATRGQGAGEQFF. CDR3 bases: TGTGCCACCAGGGGACAGGGGGCGGGTGAGCAGTTCTTC.

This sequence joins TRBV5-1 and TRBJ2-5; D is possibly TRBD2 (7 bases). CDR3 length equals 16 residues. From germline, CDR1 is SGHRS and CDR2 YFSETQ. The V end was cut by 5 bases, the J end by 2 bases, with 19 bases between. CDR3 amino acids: CASSKQGGKSQETQYF. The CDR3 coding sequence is TGCGCCAGCAGTAAACAGGGAGGGAAATCACAAGAGACCCAGTACTTC. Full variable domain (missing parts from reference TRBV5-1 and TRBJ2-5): KAGVTQTPRYLIKTRGQQVTLSCSPISGHRSVSWYQQTPGQGLQFLFEYFSETQRNKGNFPGRFSGRQFSNSRSEMNVSTLELGDSALYLCASSKQGGKSQETQYFGPGTRLLVL.

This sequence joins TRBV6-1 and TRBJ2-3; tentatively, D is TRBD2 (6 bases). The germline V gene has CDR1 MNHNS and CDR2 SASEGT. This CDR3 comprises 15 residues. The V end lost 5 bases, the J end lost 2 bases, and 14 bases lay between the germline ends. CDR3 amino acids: CASSWGGVNTDTQYF. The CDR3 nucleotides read TGTGCCAGCAGTTGGGGCGGGGTTAACACAGATACGCAGTATTTT.

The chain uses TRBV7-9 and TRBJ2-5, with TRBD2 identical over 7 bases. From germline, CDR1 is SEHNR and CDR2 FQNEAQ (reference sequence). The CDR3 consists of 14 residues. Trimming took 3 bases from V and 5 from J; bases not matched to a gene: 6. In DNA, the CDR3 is TGTGCCAGCAGCTTGAACGCGGGAGCGGAGACCCAGTACTTC. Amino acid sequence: CASSLNAGAETQYF.

The CDR3 sequence: CASSAIGGRTDTQYF. The CDR3 DNA follows: TGTGCCAGCAGCGCTATCGGAGGGCGCACAGATACGCAGTATTTT. This chain links TRBV27 with TRBJ2-3; maybe TRBD2 (6 bases). Germline CDR1 MNHEY, CDR2 SMNVEV (reference sequence). This CDR3 has 15 amino acids. Trimming removed 6 bases from V and 1 base from J, with 14 bases in between.

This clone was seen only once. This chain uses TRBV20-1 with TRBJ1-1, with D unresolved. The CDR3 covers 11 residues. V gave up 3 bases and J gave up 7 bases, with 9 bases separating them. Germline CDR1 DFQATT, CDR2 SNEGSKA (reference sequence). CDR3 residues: CSARPSSEAFF. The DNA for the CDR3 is TGCAGTGCTAGGCCCTCCAGTGAAGCTTTCTTT.